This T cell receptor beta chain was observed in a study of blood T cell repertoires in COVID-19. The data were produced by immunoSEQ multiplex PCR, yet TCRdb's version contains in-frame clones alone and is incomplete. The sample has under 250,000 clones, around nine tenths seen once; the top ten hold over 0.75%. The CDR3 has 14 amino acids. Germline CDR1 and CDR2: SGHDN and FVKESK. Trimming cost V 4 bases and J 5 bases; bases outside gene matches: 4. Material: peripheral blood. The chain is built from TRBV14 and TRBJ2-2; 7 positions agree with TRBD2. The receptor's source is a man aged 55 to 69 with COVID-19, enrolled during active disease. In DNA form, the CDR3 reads TGTGCCAGCAGCCCCCTTAGCGGGACCGGGGAGCTGTTTTTT. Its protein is CASSPLSGTGELFF.